This T cell receptor (beta chain) was captured in a study of shared clonotypes between healthy human individuals. Assay used: immunoSEQ multiplex PCR; TCRdb lists only in-frame clones, some missing. Of around 2,000,000 clones in the sample, approximately 94% were seen once. CDR1 and CDR2 (germline): SGHTA, FQGNSA. The length of the CDR3 is 14 residues. V lost 5 bases and J 8 bases, leaving 15 bases between the germline ends. Cells designated naive CD8 were CD45RO-negative and were positively selected for CCR7, with terminally differentiated effector memory CD45RA+ cells excluded. The TCR was taken from a man aged 18 to 35 in good health. Input material: naive CD8+ T cells sorted from blood. The genes are TRBV7-2 and TRBJ1-4; weak D call: TRBD1 (5 bases). The CDR3 DNA reads TGTGCCAGCAGCCTCAGGGTCAAGGAGGAAAAACTGTTTTTT. Residues: CASSLRVKEEKLFF.